These T cell receptor beta chains were read from a single sample in a study of T-cell reconstitution after alpha-beta-depleted transplantation in children. MiXCR was run by TCRdb on the PCR reads, yielding one entry per CDR3 protein. The sample lists hundreds of thousands of distinct CDR3 sequences, approximately 10% occurring once. Material: PBMCs, obtained before TCRalphabeta/CD19-depleted stem cell transplant. The receptors come from a child in the first two years of life with acute myeloid leukemia, due to receive a stem cell transplant. CDR3s include the opening cysteine and the closing phenylalanine or tryptophan. Each record gives: D gene, J gene, V gene, clone size, CDR3 protein, CDR3 DNA. D genes are given only for firm matches. Clone size is given for some rows only: seen once, a few or many times, or a class if the clone is expanded.

D: .
J: TRBJ2-3
V: TRBV7-9
size: many
CDR3: CASSLGGTRTDTQYF
DNA: TGTGCCAGCAGCTTAGGGGGCACGCGCACAGATACGCAGTATTTT

D: .
J: TRBJ2-5
V: TRBV6-1
size: few
CDR3: CASSDGRQETQYF
DNA: TGTGCCAGCAGTGACGGTCGTCAAGAGACCCAGTACTTC

D: .
J: TRBJ2-7
V: TRBV7-2
size: few
CDR3: CASVRTGLAGHEQYF
DNA: TGTGCCAGCGTCCGAACGGGGCTAGCAGGCCACGAGCAGTACTTC

D: TRBD1
J: TRBJ1-1
V: TRBV7-9
size: many
CDR3: CASSRDSEAFF
DNA: TGTGCCAGCAGCCGGGACAGTGAAGCTTTCTTT

D: .
J: TRBJ1-1
V: TRBV11-3
size: many
CDR3: CASSLRGRLNTEAFF
DNA: TGTGCCAGCAGCTTAAGAGGACGGCTGAACACTGAAGCTTTCTTT

D: .
J: TRBJ2-1
V: TRBV20-1
size: many
CDR3: CSAGGAMIRGESNEQFF
DNA: TGCAGTGCTGGAGGGGCAATGATCCGCGGGGAAAGCAATGAGCAGTTCTTC

D: .
J: TRBJ2-7
V: TRBV29-1
size: .
CDR3: CSVAPDSDAYEQYF
DNA: TGCAGCGTTGCCCCCGACAGTGACGCCTACGAGCAGTACTTC

D: .
J: TRBJ2-7
V: TRBV10-2
size: many
CDR3: CASSEIPWAYEQYF
DNA: TGCGCCAGCAGTGAGATCCCGTGGGCCTACGAGCAGTACTTC

D: TRBD1
J: TRBJ2-1
V: TRBV7-2
size: many
CDR3: CASSFTGDSYNEQFF
DNA: TGTGCCAGCAGCTTCACAGGGGATTCCTACAATGAGCAGTTCTTC

D: TRBD2
J: TRBJ2-7
V: TRBV28
size: many
CDR3: CASTEGLAVSYEQYF
DNA: TGTGCCAGCACCGAGGGACTAGCGGTCTCCTACGAGCAGTACTTC

D: .
J: TRBJ1-4
V: TRBV7-8
size: few
CDR3: CASSLGQLGNEKLFF
DNA: TGTGCCAGCAGCTTAGGACAGTTGGGTAATGAAAAACTGTTTTTT

D: .
J: TRBJ2-7
V: TRBV18
size: many
CDR3: CASSPVGHPYEQYF
DNA: TGTGCCAGCTCACCGGTTGGACACCCTTACGAGCAGTACTTC

D: TRBD2
J: TRBJ2-2
V: TRBV6-1
size: many
CDR3: CASRHHGTSAGELFF
DNA: TGTGCCAGCAGGCACCATGGGACTAGCGCTGGGGAGCTGTTTTTT

D: .
J: TRBJ2-2
V: TRBV6-2/TRBV6-3
size: many
CDR3: CASSYGHNTGELFF
DNA: TGTGCCAGCAGTTACGGACACAACACCGGGGAGCTGTTTTTT

D: .
J: TRBJ2-3
V: TRBV6-1
size: many
CDR3: CASGFGFMTDTQYF
DNA: TGTGCCAGCGGGTTCGGCTTCATGACAGATACGCAGTATTTT

D: .
J: TRBJ2-3
V: TRBV7-9
size: many
CDR3: CASSPQNWTSTQYF
DNA: TGTGCCAGCAGCCCGCAAAATTGGACAAGCACGCAGTATTTT

D: TRBD2
J: TRBJ2-1
V: TRBV29-1
size: many
CDR3: CSVAGLEGTYNEQFF
DNA: TGCAGCGTGGCCGGACTAGAAGGAACCTACAATGAGCAGTTCTTC

D: .
J: TRBJ1-3
V: TRBV12-3/TRBV12-4
size: many
CDR3: CASRWGSGNTIYF
DNA: TGTGCCAGCCGTTGGGGGTCGGGAAACACCATATATTTT

D: TRBD1
J: TRBJ1-6
V: TRBV2
size: once
CDR3: CASNGQGANSPLHF
DNA: TGTGCCAGCAACGGACAGGGGGCAAATTCACCCCTCCACTTT

D: .
J: TRBJ1-5
V: TRBV2
size: .
CDR3: CASSEDATSTHF
DNA: TGTGCCAGCAGTGAAGACGCGACAAGCACGCATTTT

D: TRBD1
J: TRBJ2-7
V: TRBV18
size: many
CDR3: CASSPDRGSYEQYF
DNA: TGTGCCAGCTCACCGGACAGGGGTTCCTACGAGCAGTACTTC

D: TRBD1
J: TRBJ1-2
V: TRBV10-3
size: many
CDR3: CAISVTPGWTGSYGYTF
DNA: TGTGCCATCAGTGTTACCCCCGGCTGGACAGGGAGTTATGGCTACACCTTC

D: TRBD2
J: TRBJ2-7
V: TRBV9
size: many
CDR3: CASSVPLAGEGFHEQYF
DNA: TGTGCCAGCAGCGTACCGCTAGCGGGAGAAGGTTTCCACGAGCAGTACTTC

D: TRBD1
J: TRBJ1-5
V: TRBV28
size: many
CDR3: CASSSGGDGYNQPQHF
DNA: TGTGCCAGCAGCTCAGGGGGGGACGGGTATAATCAGCCCCAGCATTTT

D: TRBD2
J: TRBJ2-3
V: TRBV20-1
size: many
CDR3: CSAPSGKTDTQYF
DNA: TGCAGTGCTCCTAGCGGGAAAACAGATACGCAGTATTTT

D: TRBD2
J: TRBJ2-1
V: TRBV11-1
size: many
CDR3: CASSLWIPKAGDFYNEQFF
DNA: TGTGCCAGCAGCTTATGGATCCCGAAAGCGGGAGATTTCTACAATGAGCAGTTCTTC

D: .
J: TRBJ1-5
V: TRBV10-3
size: many
CDR3: CAISLGNQPQHF
DNA: TGTGCCATCAGCTTGGGCAATCAGCCCCAGCATTTT

D: .
J: TRBJ2-1
V: TRBV7-3
size: many
CDR3: CASSLRPLPNEQFF
DNA: TGTGCCAGCAGCTTACGGCCCTTACCCAATGAGCAGTTCTTC

D: .
J: TRBJ1-6
V: TRBV18
size: many
CDR3: CASSPRQGSDNSPLHF
DNA: TGTGCCAGCTCACCACGCCAGGGGTCCGACAATTCACCCCTCCACTTT

D: TRBD1
J: TRBJ1-6
V: TRBV5-1
size: many
CDR3: CASSKDRVGSPLHF
DNA: TGCGCCAGCAGCAAAGACAGGGTTGGATCACCCCTCCACTTT

D: .
J: TRBJ1-1
V: TRBV7-3
size: many
CDR3: CASSIGANTEAFF
DNA: TGTGCCAGCAGTATCGGAGCGAACACTGAAGCTTTCTTT

D: .
J: TRBJ2-7
V: TRBV11-2
size: .
CDR3: CASSLVDAGSLGEQYF
DNA: TGTGCCAGCAGCTTAGTGGACGCGGGGAGCCTCGGGGAGCAGTACTTC

D: .
J: TRBJ1-2
V: TRBV5-1
size: many
CDR3: CASSLRQNYGYTF
DNA: TGCGCCAGCAGCTTGAGACAGAACTATGGCTACACCTTC

D: TRBD1
J: TRBJ2-4
V: TRBV28
size: many
CDR3: CASSSPRTGINIQYF
DNA: TGTGCCAGCAGTTCACCTCGGACAGGGATAAACATTCAGTACTTC

D: .
J: TRBJ1-1
V: TRBV18
size: .
CDR3: CASSPKVSTEAFF
DNA: TGTGCCAGCTCACCGAAAGTTAGCACTGAAGCTTTCTTT

D: TRBD1
J: TRBJ1-1
V: TRBV30
size: .
CDR3: CAWDGTGAYEAFF
DNA: TGTGCCTGGGACGGGACAGGGGCCTACGAAGCTTTCTTT

D: .
J: TRBJ2-5
V: TRBV14
size: many
CDR3: CASSHSIDETQYF
DNA: TGTGCCAGCAGCCATTCGATTGACGAGACCCAGTACTTC

D: .
J: TRBJ2-5
V: TRBV9
size: many
CDR3: CASSVQGETQYF
DNA: TGTGCCAGCAGCGTACAGGGAGAGACCCAGTACTTC

D: .
J: TRBJ2-2
V: TRBV4-3
size: .
CDR3: CASSQGGSPNTGELFF
DNA: TGCGCCAGCAGCCAAGGGGGGTCACCGAACACCGGGGAGCTGTTTTTT

D: TRBD2
J: TRBJ2-3
V: TRBV29-1
size: many
CDR3: CSDGGARTDTQYF
DNA: TGCAGCGACGGGGGGGCCCGGACAGATACGCAGTATTTT

D: .
J: TRBJ2-1
V: TRBV20-1
size: many
CDR3: CSAPRIFLNEQFF
DNA: TGCAGTGCTCCCCGGATCTTCCTCAATGAGCAGTTCTTC

D: TRBD2
J: TRBJ2-3
V: TRBV4-1
size: many
CDR3: CASSQEGTGGDTQYF
DNA: TGCGCCAGCAGCCAAGAGGGGACGGGGGGAGATACGCAGTATTTT

D: TRBD2
J: TRBJ2-7
V: TRBV3-1
size: many
CDR3: CASSQGSGRVYEQYF
DNA: TGTGCCAGCAGCCAAGGGAGCGGGAGGGTCTACGAGCAGTACTTC

D: .
J: TRBJ2-5
V: TRBV7-8
size: many
CDR3: CASSLASWAETQYF
DNA: TGTGCCAGCAGCTTAGCGAGTTGGGCGGAGACCCAGTACTTC

D: .
J: TRBJ2-7
V: TRBV14
size: many
CDR3: CASSQGQLWSSYEQYF
DNA: TGTGCCAGCAGCCAAGGACAATTGTGGAGCTCCTACGAGCAGTACTTC

D: TRBD2
J: TRBJ2-5
V: TRBV15
size: many
CDR3: CATSRILAKLQETQYF
DNA: TGTGCCACCAGCAGAATACTAGCGAAACTCCAAGAGACCCAGTACTTC

D: .
J: TRBJ2-3
V: TRBV10-3
size: many
CDR3: CAISTQGSTDTQYF
DNA: TGTGCCATCAGTACGCAGGGAAGTACAGATACGCAGTATTTT

D: TRBD2
J: TRBJ2-1
V: TRBV5-1
size: .
CDR3: CASRLLAGVSNEQFF
DNA: TGCGCCAGCCGACTTTTAGCGGGGGTTAGCAATGAGCAGTTCTTC

D: .
J: TRBJ2-6
V: TRBV5-1
size: few
CDR3: CASSFGAGANVLTF
DNA: TGCGCCAGCAGCTTCGGGGCTGGGGCCAACGTCCTGACTTTC

D: .
J: TRBJ1-3
V: TRBV28
size: many
CDR3: CASSSPIGGNTIYF
DNA: TGTGCCAGCAGTTCACCGATCGGTGGAAACACCATATATTTT

D: .
J: TRBJ1-4
V: TRBV29-1
size: many
CDR3: CSVRTWNANEKLFF
DNA: TGCAGCGTCCGGACATGGAACGCGAATGAAAAACTGTTTTTT

D: TRBD2
J: TRBJ2-1
V: TRBV28
size: many
CDR3: CASSLIAGGRNEQFF
DNA: TGTGCCAGCAGTTTAATAGCGGGGGGGCGCAATGAGCAGTTCTTC

D: .
J: TRBJ2-3
V: TRBV14
size: many
CDR3: CASSRYSKSTDTQYF
DNA: TGTGCCAGCAGCCGCTACAGCAAGAGCACAGATACGCAGTATTTT

D: TRBD2
J: TRBJ2-3
V: TRBV7-8
size: many
CDR3: CASSSRLAASTDTQYF
DNA: TGTGCCAGCAGCTCCAGACTAGCAGCTAGCACAGATACGCAGTATTTT

D: .
J: TRBJ2-7
V: TRBV19
size: many
CDR3: CASSIDWGGEQYF
DNA: TGTGCCAGTAGTATAGACTGGGGAGGCGAGCAGTACTTC

D: .
J: TRBJ1-1
V: TRBV7-2
size: many
CDR3: CASSLAENTEAFF
DNA: TGTGCCAGCAGCTTAGCGGAGAACACTGAAGCTTTCTTT

D: TRBD2
J: TRBJ2-2
V: TRBV12-3/TRBV12-4
size: few
CDR3: CASTQWGGELFF
DNA: TGTGCCAGCACCCAGTGGGGGGGTGAGCTGTTTTTT

D: TRBD2
J: TRBJ2-3
V: TRBV7-9
size: many
CDR3: CASSSHLAGGLTDTQYF
DNA: TGTGCCAGCAGCTCTCATCTAGCGGGAGGTCTCACAGATACGCAGTATTTT

D: TRBD1
J: TRBJ2-7
V: TRBV29-1
size: many
CDR3: CSGTQGASYEQYF
DNA: TGCAGCGGGACACAGGGGGCTAGTTACGAGCAGTACTTC